Each of the 3 T cell receptor beta chains below was sequenced from the same sample in a study of T cells in Graves' hyperthyroidism and ophthalmopathy. The source material, RNA transcripts, was used to amplify TCR beta CDR3 regions. When the TCR CDR3 underwent first-round RT-PCR, the HTBI primer set was used. TCRdb itself ran the multiplex PCR reads through MiXCR, one entry per CDR3 protein. The sample has roughly 720,000 distinct CDR3 sequences, 15% to 20% seen once. Material for sequencing was blood. The receptors shown here come from a man aged 50-60 years with Graves' hyperthyroidism.

This clonotype was detected ten times or more. The chain couples TRBV28 to TRBJ2-7; 7 nucleotides align to TRBD1. CDR3 length equals 15 residues. The J segment lost 1 base and the V segment lost 5 bases, leaving 8 bases of the junction unmatched. The germline V gene has CDR1 MDHEN and CDR2 SYDVKM. As DNA, the CDR3 is TGTGCCAGCAGTCAAACAGGGGTAAGGTCCTACGAGCAGTACTTC. This encodes CASSQTGVRSYEQYF. Together with reference TRBV28 and TRBJ2-7, the CDR3 gives the full variable domain: DVKVTQSSRYLVKRTGEKVFLECVQDMDHENMFWYRQDPGLGLRLIYFSYDVKMKEKGDIPEGYSVSREKKERFSLILESASTNQTSMYLCASSQTGVRSYEQYFGPGTRLTVT.

Comments on this clonotype: Possible read error: a much larger clone is one base away. The chain couples TRBV2 to TRBJ2-1; D might be TRBD2 (6 bases). V lost 3 bases and J lost 3, with 12 bases in between. Germline CDR1 SNHLY, CDR2 FYNNEI. The CDR3 runs 15 residues. The CDR3 bases are TGTGCCAGCAGTGATCGGCAGGGAGGCTACAATGAGCAGTTCTTC. Translated, it gives CASSDRQGGYNEQFF. Using reference TRBV2 and TRBJ2-1 for the parts outside the CDR3, the full variable domain is EPEVTQTPSHQVTQMGQEVILRCVPISNHLYFYWYRQILGQKVEFLVSFYNNEISEKSEIFDDQFSVERPDGSNFTLKIRSTKLEDSAMYFCASSDRQGGYNEQFFGPGTRLTVL.

The rearrangement links TRBV30 to TRBJ2-5; 7 bases are shared with TRBD2. CDR1 is GTSNPN and CDR2 is SVGIG in the germline V gene (reference sequence). This CDR3 contains 15 residues. Trimming cost V 4 bases and J 1 base; bases outside gene matches: 9. This chain's CDR3 is CAWTTKAGTQETQYF. CDR3 DNA: TGTGCCTGGACCACTAAAGCGGGAACCCAAGAGACCCAGTACTTC.